This T cell receptor beta chain was recovered during a study of kidney transplant recipient with SARS-CoV-2 infection. This clonotype turned up a few times. TCRdb re-derived calls from the reads in MiXCR, one entry per CDR3 protein. The data contain 200,000 to 250,000 distinct CDR3 sequences, 29% of them seen just once; the ten biggest clones take up almost 7.5%. The sequence derives from a young adult male patient who had COVID-19 and was a kidney transplant recipient. Part of the T cells may come from the graft donor. Sample: a blood sample, taken at baseline and on day 111 from a kidney transplant recipient.

CDR3: CASSELGTLRKTYGYTF. CDR3 DNA: TGTGCCAGCAGCGAGTTAGGCACCCTTCGAAAGACCTATGGCTACACCTTC. V usage is TRBV3-1 and J usage is TRBJ1-2, with D unclear. Germline assignment: CDR1 LGHDT and CDR2 YNNKEL (reference sequence). CDR3 length: 17 amino acids. The ends were cut back, 5 bases at V and 4 bases at J, with 23 bases in the middle.